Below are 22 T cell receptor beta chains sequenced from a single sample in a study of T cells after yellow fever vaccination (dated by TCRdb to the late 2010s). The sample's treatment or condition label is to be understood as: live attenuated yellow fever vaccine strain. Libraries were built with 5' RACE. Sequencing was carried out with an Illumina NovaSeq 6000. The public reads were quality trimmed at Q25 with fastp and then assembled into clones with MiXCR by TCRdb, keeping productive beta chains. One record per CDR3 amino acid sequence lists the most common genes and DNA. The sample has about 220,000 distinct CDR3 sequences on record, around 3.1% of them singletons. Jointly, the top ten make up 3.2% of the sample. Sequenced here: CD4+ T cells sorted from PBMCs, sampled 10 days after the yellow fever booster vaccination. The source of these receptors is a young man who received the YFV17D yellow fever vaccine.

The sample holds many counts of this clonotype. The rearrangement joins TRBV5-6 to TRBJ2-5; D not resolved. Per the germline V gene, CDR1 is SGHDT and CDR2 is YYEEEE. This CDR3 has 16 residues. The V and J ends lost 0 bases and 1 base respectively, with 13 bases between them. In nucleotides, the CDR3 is TGTGCCAGCAGCTTGGAACGGGTCCTGGCCCAAGAGACCCAGTACTTC. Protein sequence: CASSLERVLAQETQYF.

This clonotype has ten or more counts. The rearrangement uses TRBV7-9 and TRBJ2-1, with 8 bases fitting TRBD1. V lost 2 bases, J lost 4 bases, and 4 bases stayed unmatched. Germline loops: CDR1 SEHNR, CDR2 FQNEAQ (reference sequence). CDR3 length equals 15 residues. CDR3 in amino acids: CASSLLRQGYNEQFF. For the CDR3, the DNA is TGTGCCAGCAGCTTATTGAGACAGGGGTACAATGAGCAGTTCTTC. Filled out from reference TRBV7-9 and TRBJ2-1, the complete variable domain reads DTGVSQNPRHKITKRGQNVTFRCDPISEHNRLYWYRQTLGQGPEFLTYFQNEAQLEKSRLLSDRFSAERPKGSFSTLEIQRTEQGDSAMYLCASSLLRQGYNEQFFGPGTRLTVL.

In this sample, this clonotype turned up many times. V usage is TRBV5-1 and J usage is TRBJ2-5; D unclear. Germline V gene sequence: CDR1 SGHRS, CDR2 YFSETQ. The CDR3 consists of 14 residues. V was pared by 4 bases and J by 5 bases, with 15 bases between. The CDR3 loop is CASSPGPTWETQYF. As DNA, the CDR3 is TGCGCCAGCAGCCCCGGACCTACATGGGAGACCCAGTACTTC.

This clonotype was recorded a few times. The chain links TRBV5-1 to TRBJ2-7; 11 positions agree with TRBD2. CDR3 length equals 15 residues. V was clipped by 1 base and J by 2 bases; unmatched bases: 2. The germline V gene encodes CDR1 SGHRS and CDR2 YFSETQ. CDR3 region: CASSLYSGGAYEQYF. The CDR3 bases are TGCGCCAGCAGCTTGTATAGCGGGGGGGCCTACGAGCAGTACTTC.

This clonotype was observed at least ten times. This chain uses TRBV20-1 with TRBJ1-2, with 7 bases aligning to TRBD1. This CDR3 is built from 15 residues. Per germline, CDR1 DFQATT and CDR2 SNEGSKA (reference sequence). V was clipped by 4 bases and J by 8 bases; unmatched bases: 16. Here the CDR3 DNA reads TGCAGTGCTAAGGGGCCAACAGGGGATGGCAGCGGCTACACCTTC. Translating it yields CSAKGPTGDGSGYTF.

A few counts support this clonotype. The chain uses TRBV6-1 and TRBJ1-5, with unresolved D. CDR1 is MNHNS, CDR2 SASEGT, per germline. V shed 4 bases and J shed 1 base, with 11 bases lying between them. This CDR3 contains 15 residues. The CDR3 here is CASSGLQRSNQPQHF. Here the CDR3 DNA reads TGTGCCAGCAGTGGGCTACAGCGGAGCAATCAGCCCCAGCATTTT.

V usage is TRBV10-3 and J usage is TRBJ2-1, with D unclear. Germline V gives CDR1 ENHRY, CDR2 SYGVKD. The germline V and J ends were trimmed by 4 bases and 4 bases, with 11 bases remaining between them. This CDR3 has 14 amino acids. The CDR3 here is CAISAGIRYNEQFF. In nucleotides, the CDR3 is TGTGCCATCAGTGCCGGTATTCGGTACAATGAGCAGTTCTTC.

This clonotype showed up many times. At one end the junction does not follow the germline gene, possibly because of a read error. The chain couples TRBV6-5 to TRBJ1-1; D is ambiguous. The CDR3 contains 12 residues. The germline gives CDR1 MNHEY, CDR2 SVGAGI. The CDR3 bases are TGTGCCAGCAGTTACCCCAGACTCGGAATGATATTT. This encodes CASSYPRLGMIF.

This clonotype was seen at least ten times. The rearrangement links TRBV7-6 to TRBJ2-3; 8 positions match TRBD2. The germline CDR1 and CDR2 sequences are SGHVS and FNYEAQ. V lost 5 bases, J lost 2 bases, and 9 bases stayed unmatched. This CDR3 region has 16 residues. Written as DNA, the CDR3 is TGTGCCAGCAGCCAAGTTCCCGGGGGGGACACAGATACGCAGTATTTT. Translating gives CASSQVPGGDTDTQYF.

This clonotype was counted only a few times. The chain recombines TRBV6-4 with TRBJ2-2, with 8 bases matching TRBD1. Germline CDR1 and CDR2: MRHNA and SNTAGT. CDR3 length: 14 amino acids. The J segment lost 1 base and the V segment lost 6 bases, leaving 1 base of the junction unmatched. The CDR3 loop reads CASRQGGNTGELFF. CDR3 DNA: TGTGCCAGCAGACAGGGGGGGAACACCGGGGAGCTGTTTTTT.

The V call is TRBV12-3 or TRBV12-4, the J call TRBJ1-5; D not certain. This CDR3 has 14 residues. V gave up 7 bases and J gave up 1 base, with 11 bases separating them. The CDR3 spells CASNLLTSNQPQHF. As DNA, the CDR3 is TGTGCCAGCAACTTACTGACGAGCAATCAGCCCCAGCATTTT.

The CDR3 protein is CASSRDRGDTEAFF. CDR3 nucleotide sequence: TGTGCCAGCAGCCGGGACAGGGGTGACACTGAAGCTTTCTTT. The V gene is TRBV7-2, the J gene TRBJ1-1, with 10 nucleotides matching TRBD1. Germline V gives CDR1 SGHTA, CDR2 FQGNSA. Unmatched junction bases numbered 3, after V lost 5 bases and J lost 3 bases. This CDR3 region has 14 residues.

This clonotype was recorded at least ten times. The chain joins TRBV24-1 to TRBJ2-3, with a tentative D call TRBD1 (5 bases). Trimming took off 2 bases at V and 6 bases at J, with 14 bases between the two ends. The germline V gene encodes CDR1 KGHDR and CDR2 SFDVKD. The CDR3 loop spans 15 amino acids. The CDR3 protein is CATSDSQGWRDTQYF. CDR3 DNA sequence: TGTGCCACCAGTGATTCTCAGGGATGGCGCGATACGCAGTATTTT.

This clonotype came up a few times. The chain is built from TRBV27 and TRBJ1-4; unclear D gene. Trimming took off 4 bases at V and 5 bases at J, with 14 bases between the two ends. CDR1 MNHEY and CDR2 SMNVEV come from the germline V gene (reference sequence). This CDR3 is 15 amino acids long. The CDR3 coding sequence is TGTGCCAGCAGTTCTTTGGGAGCATCGAATGAAAAACTGTTTTTT. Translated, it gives CASSSLGASNEKLFF.

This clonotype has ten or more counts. CDR3 nucleotides: TGTGCCAGCACCCCCGGGGGGGAAGACTCTAGCACAGATACGCAGTATTTT. As protein: CASTPGGEDSSTDTQYF. J is TRBJ2-3 and V is TRBV21-1; the table's D gene call, TRBD1, was not cross checked with the DNA. TRBV21-1 is a pseudogene. This CDR3 has 17 residues.

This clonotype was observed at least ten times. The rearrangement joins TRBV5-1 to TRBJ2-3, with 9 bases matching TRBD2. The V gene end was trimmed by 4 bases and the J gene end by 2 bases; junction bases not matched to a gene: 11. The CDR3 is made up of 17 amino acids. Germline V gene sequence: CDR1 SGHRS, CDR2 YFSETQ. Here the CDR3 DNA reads TGCGCCAGCAGCCCAGTCCCCAGCGGGGGGTCCACAGATACGCAGTATTTT. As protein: CASSPVPSGGSTDTQYF.

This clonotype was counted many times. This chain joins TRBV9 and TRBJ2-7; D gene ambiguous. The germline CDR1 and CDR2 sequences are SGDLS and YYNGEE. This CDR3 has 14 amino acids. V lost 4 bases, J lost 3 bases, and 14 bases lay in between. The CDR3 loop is CASSLLRFSYEQYV. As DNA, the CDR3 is TGTGCCAGCAGCCTCTTGCGGTTCAGCTACGAGCAGTACGTC.

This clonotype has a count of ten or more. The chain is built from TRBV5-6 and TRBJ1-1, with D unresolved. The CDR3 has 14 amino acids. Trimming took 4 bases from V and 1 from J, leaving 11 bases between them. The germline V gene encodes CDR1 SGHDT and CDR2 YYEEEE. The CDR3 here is CASSKGLGNTEAFF. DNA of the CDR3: TGTGCCAGCAGCAAAGGACTCGGGAACACTGAAGCTTTCTTT.

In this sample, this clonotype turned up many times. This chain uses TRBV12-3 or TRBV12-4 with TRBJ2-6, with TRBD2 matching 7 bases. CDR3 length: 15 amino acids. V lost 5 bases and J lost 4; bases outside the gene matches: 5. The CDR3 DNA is TGTGCCAGCAGTCCCGGGGGGAGCGGGGCCAACGTCCTGACTTTC. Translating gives CASSPGGSGANVLTF.

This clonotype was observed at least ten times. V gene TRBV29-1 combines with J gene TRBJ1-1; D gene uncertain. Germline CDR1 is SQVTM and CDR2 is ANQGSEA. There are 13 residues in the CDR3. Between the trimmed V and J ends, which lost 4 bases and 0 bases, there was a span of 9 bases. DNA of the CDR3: TGCAGCGTTGGCGGGCGGTTGAACACTGAAGCTTTCTTT. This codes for CSVGGRLNTEAFF.

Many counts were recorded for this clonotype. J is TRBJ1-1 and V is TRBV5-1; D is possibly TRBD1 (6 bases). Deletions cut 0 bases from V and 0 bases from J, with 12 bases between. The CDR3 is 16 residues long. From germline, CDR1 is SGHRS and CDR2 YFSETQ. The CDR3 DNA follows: TGCGCCAGCAGCTTGGCCCCAACAGGGATGAACACTGAAGCTTTCTTT. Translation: CASSLAPTGMNTEAFF.

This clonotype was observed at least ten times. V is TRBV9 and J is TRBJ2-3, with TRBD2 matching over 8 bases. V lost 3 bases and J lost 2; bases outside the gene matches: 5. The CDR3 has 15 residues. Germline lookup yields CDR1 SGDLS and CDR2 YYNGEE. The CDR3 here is CASSGGLGDTDTQYF. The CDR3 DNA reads TGTGCCAGCAGCGGGGGACTAGGAGACACAGATACGCAGTATTTT.